One and the same sample provided the 30 T cell receptor beta chains below, sequenced in a study of OX40 agonist ivuxolimab in advanced cancers. Generated by immunoSEQ multiplex PCR, the TCRdb table keeps only in-frame clones and is missing some. In the table there are around 26,000 clones, about 90% of which are singletons. The sample in question was CD4+ or CD8+ T cells sorted from blood, obtained in a trial of the OX40 agonist ivuxolimab. The source of these receptors is an adult with an advanced solid tumor such as melanoma, head and neck, liver or kidney cancer.

V is TRBV29-1 and J is TRBJ2-7, with 8 bases lining up with TRBD1. The CDR3 covers 12 residues. Per germline, CDR1 SQVTM and CDR2 ANQGSEA. Trimming removed 4 bases from V and 4 bases from J; junction bases left unmatched: 3. The CDR3 spells CSVGTGMYEQYF. The CDR3 DNA is TGCAGCGTTGGGACAGGGATGTACGAGCAGTACTTC.

J is TRBJ2-5 and V is TRBV19, with D maybe TRBD1 (7 bases). CDR1 is LNHDA, CDR2 SQIVND, per germline (reference sequence). With 5 bases removed from V and 2 bases from J, the gap between germline ends came to 12 bases. The CDR3 totals 14 residues. DNA of the CDR3: TGTGCCAGTAGTGCGGGACAGATTCAAGAGACCCAGTACTTC. As protein: CASSAGQIQETQYF.

The gene calls are TRBV29-1 and TRBJ2-2; D is undetermined. Germline values: CDR1 SQVTM, CDR2 ANQGSEA. The V and J ends lost 3 bases and 4 bases respectively, with 9 bases between them. The length of the CDR3 is 13 residues. CDR3 bases: TGCAGCGTTGATCTAGATGTCACCGGGGAGCTGTTTTTT. Amino acids: CSVDLDVTGELFF.

This chain connects TRBV5-1 to TRBJ1-3; no definite D call. Trimming removed 0 bases from V and 0 bases from J, with 4 bases in between. The germline V gene encodes CDR1 SGHRS and CDR2 YFSETQ. This CDR3 spans 14 amino acids. The CDR3 reads CASSLGDSGNTIYF. The CDR3 coding sequence is TGCGCCAGCAGCTTGGGAGACTCTGGAAACACCATATATTTT.

The gene calls are TRBV28 and TRBJ2-7; TRBD2 matches at 14 bases. The trim removed 2 bases at V and 5 bases at J, leaving 14 bases unmatched. Looked up from germline, CDR1 is MDHEN and CDR2 is SYDVKM. This CDR3 is 19 amino acids long. The CDR3 nucleotides are TGTGCCAGCAGTTTAGGGACTAGCGGGGGATTAATTCTTGAGCACGAGCAGTACTTC. This sequence encodes CASSLGTSGGLILEHEQYF.

J is TRBJ2-7 and V is TRBV7-9; D not resolved. The CDR3 spans 12 residues. Germline V gene lookup returns CDR1 SEHNR and CDR2 FQNEAQ (reference sequence). The V end lost 2 bases, the J end lost 4 bases, and 6 bases lay between the germline ends. The CDR3 is CASSLRVYEQYF. The CDR3, as DNA: TGTGCCAGCAGCTTACGGGTGTACGAGCAGTACTTC.

The chain uses TRBV11-2 and TRBJ1-2, with D perhaps matching TRBD1 (5 bases). CDR1 is SGHAT and CDR2 is FQNNGV in the germline V gene. V lost 1 base, J lost 2 bases, and 8 bases lay in between. The CDR3 sequence is 14 residues long. In DNA form, the CDR3 reads TGTGCCAGCAGCTTAGGGGAGGGGAACTATGGCTACACCTTC. It codes for CASSLGEGNYGYTF.

The J gene is TRBJ1-1, the V gene TRBV14; D gene unclear. The CDR3 extends over 14 amino acids. V was shortened by 4 bases and J by 2 bases, with 11 bases between the two germline ends. Germline CDR1 reads SGHDN; CDR2 reads FVKESK. DNA for the CDR3: TGTGCCAGCAGCCGAGACAATTATAACACTGAAGCTTTCTTT. This gives the protein CASSRDNYNTEAFF.

The gene calls are TRBV6-4 and TRBJ2-3; 12 positions match TRBD2. With 2 bases clipped from V and 0 bases from J, the junction kept 0 bases outside the gene matches. CDR1 MRHNA and CDR2 SNTAGT come from the germline V gene. CDR3 length: 16 residues. CDR3 coding DNA: TGTGCCAGCAGTGACGGGACTAGCGGGAGCACAGATACGCAGTATTTT. It is translated as CASSDGTSGSTDTQYF.

This chain joins TRBV5-1 and TRBJ2-7, with 9 positions matching TRBD1. Germline V gene lookup returns CDR1 SGHRS and CDR2 YFSETQ. With 0 bases clipped from V and 8 bases from J, the junction kept 15 bases outside the gene matches. This CDR3 has 17 residues. CDR3 residues: CASSLGAGQGQIRKQYF. In nucleotides, the CDR3 is TGCGCCAGCAGCTTGGGGGCGGGACAGGGTCAGATTAGGAAGCAGTACTTC.

The chain carries TRBV4-1 and TRBJ1-5, with D possibly TRBD1 on 6 matching bases. V was shortened by 1 base and J by 10 bases, with 11 bases between the two germline ends. CDR1 MGHRA and CDR2 YSYEKL come from the germline V gene. The CDR3 has 13 residues. CDR3 in DNA: TGCGCCAGCAGCCAAGGGGGGACAATTCCCCAGCATTTT. This gives the protein CASSQGGTIPQHF.

The chain joins TRBV30 to TRBJ2-7, with D possibly TRBD2 on 6 matching bases. V dropped 0 bases and J dropped 2 bases, with 17 bases sitting between them. The length of the CDR3 is 16 residues. The germline gives CDR1 GTSNPN, CDR2 SVGIG (reference sequence). This CDR3 is CAWSVGGGGRAYEQYF. CDR3 bases: TGTGCCTGGAGTGTCGGGGGAGGAGGCCGGGCCTACGAGCAGTACTTC. Filled out from reference TRBV30 and TRBJ2-7, the complete variable domain reads SQTIHQWPATLVQPVGSPLSLECTVEGTSNPNLYWYRQAAGRGLQLLFYSVGIGQISSEVPQNLSASRPQDRQFILSSKKLLLSDSGFYLCAWSVGGGGRAYEQYFGPGTRLTVT.

The chain has TRBV27 and TRBJ2-1; D may be TRBD2 (5 bases). The V and J ends lost 9 bases and 10 bases respectively, with 13 bases between them. The germline gives CDR1 MNHEY, CDR2 SMNVEV (reference sequence). CDR3 length: 11 amino acids. In DNA, the CDR3 is TGTGCCAGTCGGTTTGGCGGGGAGCAGTTCTTC. Its translation is CASRFGGEQFF.

The V and J genes are TRBV28 and TRBJ2-3; D is possibly TRBD1 or TRBD2 (6 bases each). V lost 4 bases, J lost 6 bases, and 11 bases lay in between. CDR3 length: 13 residues. CDR1 MDHEN and CDR2 SYDVKM come from the germline V gene. The CDR3 reads CASSWGAGDTQYF. CDR3 DNA: TGTGCCAGCAGTTGGGGGGCCGGGGATACGCAGTATTTT.

The chain recombines TRBV5-4 with TRBJ2-7, with D perhaps TRBD2 (7 bases). Trimming stripped 4 bases from V and 5 bases from J, with 13 bases between. The CDR3 runs 13 residues. The germline CDR1 and CDR2 sequences are SGHNT and YYREEE (reference sequence). The CDR3 here is CASSPWGGDEQYF. As DNA, the CDR3 is TGTGCCAGCAGCCCATGGGGGGGCGACGAGCAGTACTTC.

CDR3 bases: TGTGCCAGCAGCTTGAGGCTAGCGGGGGGGCCTGGCTACAATGAGCAGTTCTTC. It yields the protein CASSLRLAGGPGYNEQFF. The chain couples TRBV5-8 to TRBJ2-1, with 12 bases matching TRBD2. Germline values: CDR1 SGHTS, CDR2 YDEGEE. The CDR3 loop spans 18 amino acids. The V segment lost 1 base and the J segment 3 bases; nucleotides outside the gene matches: 8.

The rearrangement uses TRBV4-1 and TRBJ1-1, with no clear D. This CDR3 spans 16 amino acids. The germline V gene has CDR1 MGHRA and CDR2 YSYEKL. V dropped 4 bases and J dropped 8 bases, with 23 bases sitting between them. CDR3 residues: CASSPLPGRSLNEAFF. CDR3 DNA sequence: TGCGCCAGCAGCCCCCTCCCGGGGAGGTCACTGAACGAAGCTTTCTTT.

V gene TRBV7-2 combines with J gene TRBJ2-1, with 7 bases identical to TRBD1. Germline V lookup: CDR1 SGHTA, CDR2 FQGNSA. The CDR3 contains 16 residues. Trimming cost V 4 bases and J 5 bases; bases outside gene matches: 11. The CDR3: CASSSGGVGIHNEQFF. CDR3 DNA sequence: TGTGCCAGCAGCTCAGGGGGAGTCGGGATCCACAATGAGCAGTTCTTC.

This chain connects TRBV27 to TRBJ2-7; TRBD1 matches at 7 bases. Germline lookup yields CDR1 MNHEY and CDR2 SMNVEV (reference sequence). V gave up 5 bases and J gave up 1 base; unmatched junction bases: 8. The CDR3 consists of 15 residues. The chain's CDR3 is CASSLGTVDSYEQYF. The CDR3 DNA reads TGTGCCAGCAGTCTCGGGACAGTGGATTCCTACGAGCAGTACTTC.

CDR3 protein: CATSGTYNEQFF. CDR3 sequence (DNA): TGTGCCACGTCAGGGACCTACAATGAGCAGTTCTTC. The chain employs TRBV27 and TRBJ2-1; possibly TRBD1 for D (5 bases). The CDR3 sequence is 12 residues long. Germline V gene sequence: CDR1 MNHEY, CDR2 SMNVEV (reference sequence). Trimming left V 10 bases short and J 2 bases short, with 9 bases between.

V usage is TRBV7-6 and J usage is TRBJ2-7; perhaps TRBD1 as D (6 bases). The germline CDR1 and CDR2 sequences are SGHVS and FNYEAQ. This CDR3 is 13 amino acids long. Trimming pared 5 bases from V and 3 bases from J, leaving 11 bases between. CDR3 coding DNA: TGTGCCAGCAGCCCCGGACAGAACTACGAGCAGTACTTC. Its protein is CASSPGQNYEQYF.

The chain carries TRBV28 and TRBJ2-3, with a tentative D call TRBD1 (6 bases). This CDR3 has 18 amino acids. Germline CDR1 MDHEN, CDR2 SYDVKM. V was shortened by 6 bases and J by 0 bases, with 22 bases between the two germline ends. The CDR3 loop is CASSSRPGSGASTDTQYF. The CDR3 DNA reads as TGTGCCAGCAGCTCCAGGCCCGGGTCAGGGGCAAGCACAGATACGCAGTATTTT.

The gene calls are TRBV11-2 and TRBJ2-3; D ambiguous. The V end was cut by 0 bases, the J end by 0 bases, with 4 bases between. CDR1 and CDR2 (germline): SGHAT, FQNNGV. This CDR3 region has 14 residues. The CDR3 region has the DNA TGTGCCAGCAGCTTAGAGGCTAGCACAGATACGCAGTATTTT. It specifies CASSLEASTDTQYF.

This chain joins TRBV27 and TRBJ2-1; D is ambiguous. V lost 3 bases and J lost 0, with 9 bases in between. The CDR3 loop spans 15 amino acids. Germline V gene lookup returns CDR1 MNHEY and CDR2 SMNVEV (reference sequence). The CDR3 loop reads CASSFRLSSYNEQFF. As DNA, the CDR3 is TGTGCCAGCAGTTTCCGGTTAAGCTCCTACAATGAGCAGTTCTTC.

The rearrangement joins TRBV27 to TRBJ2-7; 7 bases line up with TRBD2. In germline, CDR1 is MNHEY, CDR2 SMNVEV (reference sequence). The CDR3 consists of 14 residues. J was trimmed by 3 bases and V by 3 bases; bases with no gene match: 5. The chain's CDR3 is CASSLAGASYEQYF. The CDR3, as DNA: TGTGCCAGCAGTTTGGCGGGAGCTAGCTACGAGCAGTACTTC.

V is TRBV9 and J is TRBJ2-7, with 9 bases that match TRBD1. The CDR3 has 14 residues. The junction had 3 bases not matched to a gene; V was cut back by 0 bases and J by 5 bases. Germline CDR1 SGDLS, CDR2 YYNGEE. CDR3 in DNA: TGTGCCAGCAGCGTAGCCGGGACAGGGAACGAGCAGTACTTC. Residues: CASSVAGTGNEQYF.

The chain has TRBV6-1 and TRBJ2-2; tentatively, D is TRBD1 (5 bases). The CDR3 covers 12 residues. The germline V gene encodes CDR1 MNHNS and CDR2 SASEGT. The V end was cut by 7 bases, the J end by 4 bases, with 7 bases between. The CDR3 reads CASTDITGELFF. The CDR3 nucleotides are TGTGCCAGCACGGACATCACCGGGGAGCTGTTTTTT.

The V and J genes are TRBV27 and TRBJ2-7; 9 bases map to TRBD2. The germline V gene has CDR1 MNHEY and CDR2 SMNVEV (reference sequence). V trimming: 1 base; J trimming: 4 bases; junction bases outside the gene matches: 5. CDR3 length: 15 amino acids. The CDR3 DNA reads TGTGCCAGCAGTTTATTAGCGGGAGAGGGATACGAGCAGTACTTC. Its protein is CASSLLAGEGYEQYF.

CDR3 nucleotides: TGTGCCAGCAGTTTAGGTGGGGTATACAATGAGCAGTTCTTC. As protein: CASSLGGVYNEQFF. This chain links TRBV27 with TRBJ2-1; D remains unclear. The germline V gene has CDR1 MNHEY and CDR2 SMNVEV (reference sequence). This CDR3 region has 14 residues. Deletions cut 2 bases from V and 4 bases from J, with 9 bases between.

A few counts support this clone. The V gene is TRBV6-5, the J gene TRBJ2-1; the match to TRBD2 covers 7 bases. This CDR3 region has 16 residues. Germline V lookup: CDR1 MNHEY, CDR2 SVGAGI. Trimming at V came to 1 base and at J to 1 base, leaving 4 bases not matched to a gene. The CDR3: CASSYYAGESYNEQFF. As DNA, the CDR3 is TGTGCCAGCAGTTACTACGCGGGGGAGTCCTACAATGAGCAGTTCTTC.